Following are 27 T cell receptor beta chains from one sample sequenced in a study of blood T cells in healthy people across ages. The use of a sample-barcoded 5' primer and a J-beta primer mix characterized a second PCR of roughly 6 to 11 cycles. TCRdb ran MiXCR on the 5' RACE reads and lists one entry per CDR3 protein. The sample contains roughly 1.7 million distinct CDR3 sequences, about 32% of which appear only once. The specimen sequenced was blood. The source of these receptors is a woman aged 25 to 45 in good health.

The chain combines TRBV6-1 with TRBJ2-4; 10 positions agree with TRBD1. Germline V lookup: CDR1 MNHNS, CDR2 SASEGT. J gave up 1 base and V 10 bases, and 4 bases lay outside the gene matches. This CDR3 contains 14 residues. The DNA of the CDR3 is TGTGCCATCATGGGACAGGGGGCCAAAAACATTCAGTACTTC. Translation: CAIMGQGAKNIQYF.

There are a few counts of this clonotype. J is TRBJ1-6 and V is TRBV6-4; no clear D gene. Germline V gene data show CDR1 as MRHNA and CDR2 as SNTAGT. There are 10 residues in the CDR3. Trimming took 7 bases from V and 13 from J, leaving 8 bases between them. CDR3 sequence: CASNPGPLHF. CDR3 in DNA: TGTGCCAGCAACCCCGGCCCCCTCCACTTT.

In its sample, this clonotype was seen a few times. This chain links TRBV6-6 with TRBJ2-4, with unresolved D. Trimming removed 4 bases from V and 6 bases from J, with 10 bases in between. This CDR3 contains 13 residues. Germline CDR1 and CDR2: MNHNY and SVGAGI (reference sequence). The CDR3 spells CASSSFLLNIQYF. CDR3 in DNA: TGTGCCAGCAGTTCGTTCCTCCTAAACATTCAGTACTTC.

This rearrangement joins TRBV4-2 to TRBJ2-2; TRBD2 matches at 11 bases. Germline V gene data show CDR1 as LGHNA and CDR2 as YNFKEQ. Trimming took 6 bases from V and 4 from J; bases not matched to a gene: 16. The length of the CDR3 is 19 residues. In nucleotides, the CDR3 is TGTGCCAGCAGTCTAGCCCTACAGGTAGCGGGGGGGCCCACCGGGGAGCTGTTTTTT. It yields the protein CASSLALQVAGGPTGELFF.

As concerns this clonotype: A clone one base away is much larger, so this may be a read error. V and J are TRBV12-3 or TRBV12-4 and TRBJ2-1; perhaps TRBD2 as D (6 bases). CDR3 length equals 15 residues. The germline V and J ends were trimmed by 11 bases and 0 bases, with 17 bases remaining between them. CDR3 in amino acids: CAGTLGGSSYNEQFF. CDR3 coding DNA: TGTGCCGGCACCTTAGGAGGGAGCTCCTACAATGAGCAGTTCTTC.

This clonotype was counted once. Here the CDR3 DNA reads TGTGCCAGCAGCGCGGCCGCGACAGGGGGTTACGAGCAGTACTTC. Its protein is CASSAAATGGYEQYF. The chain recombines TRBV7-2 with TRBJ2-5, with 9 bases fitting TRBD1. The J call may not be correct, given that the DNA end is closer to TRBJ2-7. The length of the CDR3 is 15 residues. Germline V gene lookup returns CDR1 SGHTA and CDR2 FQGNSA.

There are a few counts of this clonotype. The chain is built from TRBV11-1 and TRBJ2-1, with 14 bases matching TRBD2. The CDR3 has 16 residues. Germline V CDR1 and CDR2: SGHAT, FQDESV (reference sequence). With 3 bases clipped from V and 8 bases from J, the junction kept 6 bases outside the gene matches. CDR3 sequence: CASSLVGLAGGHEQFF. The CDR3 DNA follows: TGTGCCAGCAGCTTGGTTGGACTAGCGGGAGGTCATGAGCAGTTCTTC.

Note on this clonotype: Given a much more abundant clone one base away, this may be a read error. The chain uses TRBV2 and TRBJ2-3; D is uncertain. V was shortened by 6 bases and J by 2 bases, with 9 bases between the two germline ends. Germline CDR1 is SNHLY and CDR2 is FYNNEI. CDR3 size: 13 residues. The CDR3 protein is CASSARLTDTQYF. The CDR3, as DNA: TGTGCCAGCAGCGCGCGCCTCACAGATACGCAGTATTTT.

The chain uses TRBV7-8 and TRBJ2-4, with 8 bases fitting TRBD2. The CDR3 consists of 15 residues. Germline V lookup: CDR1 SGHVS, CDR2 FQNEAQ. The V and J ends lost 5 bases and 9 bases, in that order; junction bases with no gene match: 12. In DNA, the CDR3 is TGTGCCAGCAGCCCCCCCAGCGGGAGAGGAGGCATTCAGTACTTC. Amino acids: CASSPPSGRGGIQYF.

V gene TRBV4-2 combines with J gene TRBJ2-7; D gene unclear. In germline, CDR1 is LGHNA, CDR2 YNFKEQ. V was trimmed by 6 bases and J by 0 bases, leaving 15 bases between them. The CDR3 has 15 amino acids. CDR3 nucleotide sequence: TGTGCCAGCAGATCAAACCGAGGTCTCTCCTACGAGCAGTACTTC. Its protein product is CASRSNRGLSYEQYF.

The V call is TRBV6-5, the J call TRBJ2-5; the D is unclear. The germline gives CDR1 MNHEY, CDR2 SVGAGI. The CDR3 is made up of 12 amino acids. V lost 5 bases to trimming and J lost 7 bases, with 11 bases between them. Here the CDR3 reads CASSPFSGTQYF. The CDR3 DNA reads as TGTGCCAGCAGTCCCTTTTCGGGGACCCAGTACTTC.

The rearrangement links TRBV6-5 to TRBJ1-1, with D maybe TRBD1 (5 bases). Trimming took 0 bases from V and 2 from J, leaving 13 bases between them. The germline gives CDR1 MNHEY, CDR2 SVGAGI. The CDR3 runs 16 residues. The CDR3 coding sequence is TGTGCCAGCAGTTACTCGACGGGACCCATCAACACTGAAGCTTTCTTT. Encoded protein: CASSYSTGPINTEAFF.

This clonotype came up many times. V and J are TRBV7-2 and TRBJ2-5; 10 nucleotides agree with TRBD1. The CDR3 has 16 amino acids. CDR1 SGHTA and CDR2 FQGNSA come from the germline V gene. J lost 4 bases, V lost 1 base, and 6 bases had no gene match. CDR3 nucleotide sequence: TGTGCCAGCAGCTTAGTTGCGGGACAGGGGAGAGAGACCCAGTACTTC. It specifies CASSLVAGQGRETQYF.

On this clonotype itself: Being one base from a much bigger clone, this may be a read error. The chain links TRBV29-1 to TRBJ2-1, with D perhaps TRBD2 (7 bases). Trimming cost V 2 bases and J 7 bases, with 15 bases left between them. There are 14 residues in the CDR3. Per germline, CDR1 SQVTM and CDR2 ANQGSEA. CDR3 in DNA: TGCAGCGTTGAAATTCGGAGGGGGGGGAATGAGCAGTTCTTC. Translated, it gives CSVEIRRGGNEQFF.

The rearrangement links TRBV21-1 to TRBJ2-5; TRBD1, as called in the table, went unchecked against the DNA. TRBV21-1 is designated a pseudogene. The CDR3 sequence is 16 residues long. In DNA, the CDR3 is TGTGCCAGCAGCAAACGGGGCTGGGGGGGGCATGAGACCCAGTACTTC. This codes for CASSKRGWGGHETQYF.

This clonotype turned up a few times. The gene calls are TRBV2 and TRBJ2-4, with D maybe TRBD2 (6 bases). CDR3 length: 12 amino acids. With 6 bases removed from V and 11 bases from J, the gap between germline ends came to 14 bases. Germline V lookup: CDR1 SNHLY, CDR2 FYNNEI. The CDR3, as DNA: TGTGCCAGCAGCGCGGATAGGGAGGTTCAGTACTTC. Its protein is CASSADREVQYF.

The J gene is TRBJ2-5, the V gene TRBV11-2; no firm D call. In germline, CDR1 is SGHAT, CDR2 FQNNGV. With 4 bases removed from V and 5 bases from J, the gap between germline ends came to 14 bases. The CDR3 runs to 14 residues. DNA of the CDR3: TGTGCCAGCAGCTGGGCGAAAATGAGGGAGACCCAGTACTTC. Translation: CASSWAKMRETQYF.

With respect to this clonotype: The junction shows a germline mismatch at one end, possibly a read error. The rearrangement joins TRBV28 to TRBJ2-7, with TRBD2 identical over 7 bases. CDR1 and CDR2 (germline): MDHEN, SYDVKM. CDR3 length: 14 amino acids. CDR3 nucleotides: TGTGCCAACTCGGGGGGTGAATGGCCCTACGAGCAGCACTTC. It encodes CANSGGEWPYEQHF.

V usage is TRBV5-1 and J usage is TRBJ2-1; D remains ambiguous. The CDR3 sequence is 14 residues long. V dropped 3 bases and J dropped 6 bases, with 13 bases sitting between them. The germline V gene has CDR1 SGHRS and CDR2 YFSETQ. The DNA for the CDR3 is TGCGCCAGCAGCTCTCTAGAGGTCGGCAATGAGCAGTTCTTC. It specifies CASSSLEVGNEQFF. Filled out from reference TRBV5-1 and TRBJ2-1, the complete variable domain reads KAGVTQTPRYLIKTRGQQVTLSCSPISGHRSVSWYQQTPGQGLQFLFEYFSETQRNKGNFPGRFSGRQFSNSRSEMNVSTLELGDSALYLCASSSLEVGNEQFFGPGTRLTVL.

The J gene is TRBJ1-2, the V gene TRBV28; no reliable D call. The germline gives CDR1 MDHEN, CDR2 SYDVKM. The V gene lost 7 bases and the J gene lost 7 bases, with 22 bases spanning the gap. The CDR3 contains 15 residues. The CDR3 DNA reads as TGTGCCAGCAACAAAGGCCGGGCCGCTGGGCGTGGCTACACCTTC. It codes for CASNKGRAAGRGYTF.

This chain uses TRBV7-9 with TRBJ2-1, with D hard to call. Trimming left V 6 bases short and J 2 bases short, with 14 bases between. The germline gives CDR1 SEHNR, CDR2 FQNEAQ (reference sequence). This CDR3 has 15 residues. Here the CDR3 DNA reads TGTGCCAGCAGGGCACTATTGGCGCCCTACAATGAGCAGTTCTTC. Translated: CASRALLAPYNEQFF. Using reference TRBV7-9 and TRBJ2-1 for the parts outside the CDR3, the full variable domain is DTGVSQNPRHKITKRGQNVTFRCDPISEHNRLYWYRQTLGQGPEFLTYFQNEAQLEKSRLLSDRFSAERPKGSFSTLEIQRTEQGDSAMYLCASRALLAPYNEQFFGPGTRLTVL.

The V and J genes are TRBV20-1 and TRBJ2-1; perhaps TRBD2 as D (6 bases). In germline, CDR1 is DFQATT, CDR2 SNEGSKA (reference sequence). V gave up 1 base and J gave up 3 bases, with 16 bases separating them. The CDR3 extends over 16 amino acids. CDR3 in DNA: TGCAGTGCTAGAGTGGGTCGGGGGTTAGTCTACAATGAGCAGTTCTTC. This sequence encodes CSARVGRGLVYNEQFF.

This clonotype was recorded at least ten times. V is TRBV5-1 and J is TRBJ2-1, with a weak D call TRBD2 (5 bases). Trimming removed 1 base from V and 12 bases from J, with 23 bases in between. The CDR3 length is 16 residues. Germline V gene lookup returns CDR1 SGHRS and CDR2 YFSETQ. This CDR3 reads CASSLFASGDPMPQFF. CDR3 nucleotides: TGCGCCAGCAGCTTGTTCGCCAGCGGAGATCCAATGCCGCAGTTCTTC.

This clonotype occurred once. The CDR3: CSVRTDSNQPQHF. The CDR3 DNA sequence: TGCAGCGTTCGGACGGATAGCAATCAGCCCCAGCATTTT. The rearrangement uses TRBV29-1 and TRBJ1-5; D is unclear. CDR1 is SQVTM, CDR2 ANQGSEA, per germline. The CDR3 has 13 residues. Trimming left V 5 bases short and J 0 bases short, with 8 bases between. Together with reference TRBV29-1 and TRBJ1-5, the CDR3 gives the full variable domain: SAVISQKPSRDICQRGTSLTIQCQVDSQVTMMFWYRQQPGQSLTLIATANQGSEATYESGFVIDKFPISRPNLTFSTLTVSNMSPEDSSIYLCSVRTDSNQPQHFGDGTRLSIL.

The sample holds a few counts of this clonotype. The chain uses TRBV5-1 and TRBJ2-5; D is unclear. CDR3 length: 16 amino acids. V was shortened by 1 base and J by 4 bases, with 17 bases between the two germline ends. Germline CDR1 SGHRS, CDR2 YFSETQ. The CDR3 DNA sequence: TGCGCCAGCAGCTTGAAGGAATTTGGGGTCGGAGAGACCCAGTACTTC. It codes for CASSLKEFGVGETQYF.

The chain couples TRBV6-2 or TRBV6-3 to TRBJ1-1; a possible D gene is TRBD1 (6 bases). Deletions cut 8 bases from V and 4 bases from J, with 14 bases between. The CDR3 consists of 13 residues. Germline values: CDR1 MNHEY, CDR2 SVGEGT. In nucleotides, the CDR3 is TGTGCCAGCTTTTGGGGGCAAGGCACTGAAGCTTTCTTT. Protein product: CASFWGQGTEAFF.

On this clonotype itself: One junction end does not reproduce the germline sequence, and a read error may be involved. The rearrangement uses TRBV20-1 and TRBJ2-7, with 7 bases lining up with TRBD1. Germline CDR1 is DFQATT and CDR2 is SNEGSKA (reference sequence). The CDR3 consists of 14 residues. The CDR3 is CSARPRTGIYEQYF. CDR3 DNA sequence: TGCAGTGCTAGACCCAGGACAGGCATCTACGAGCAGTATTTC.